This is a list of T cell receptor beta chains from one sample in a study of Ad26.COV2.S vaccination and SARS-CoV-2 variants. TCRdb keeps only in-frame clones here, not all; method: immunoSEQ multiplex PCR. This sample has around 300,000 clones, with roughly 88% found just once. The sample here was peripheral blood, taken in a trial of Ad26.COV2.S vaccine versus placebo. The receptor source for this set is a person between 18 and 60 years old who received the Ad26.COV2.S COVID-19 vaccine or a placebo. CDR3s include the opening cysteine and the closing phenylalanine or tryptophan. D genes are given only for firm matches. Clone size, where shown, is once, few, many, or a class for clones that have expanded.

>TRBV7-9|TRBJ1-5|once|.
CASSSGAGRNQPQHF
TGTGCCAGCAGCTCAGGGGCAGGGCGCAATCAGCCCCAGCATTTT
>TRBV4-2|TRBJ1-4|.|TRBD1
CASSQDYSGGTGGVEEKLFF
TGTGCCAGCAGCCAAGATTATTCGGGCGGGACAGGGGGGGTAGAAGAAAAACTGTTTTTT
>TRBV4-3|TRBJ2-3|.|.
CASSQALGTDTQYF
TGCGCCAGCAGCCAGGCCCTTGGTACAGATACGCAGTATTTT
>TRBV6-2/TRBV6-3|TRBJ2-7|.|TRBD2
CASSYGGLLYEQYF
TGTGCCAGCAGTTACGGGGGACTACTCTACGAGCAGTACTTC
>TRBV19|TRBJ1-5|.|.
CASSAWYSNQPQHF
TGTGCCAGTAGTGCCTGGTATAGCAATCAGCCCCAGCATTTT
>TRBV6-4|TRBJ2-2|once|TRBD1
CASSPGQGNTGELFF
TGTGCCAGCAGCCCCGGACAGGGAAACACCGGGGAGCTGTTTTTT
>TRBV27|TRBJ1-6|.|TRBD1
CASTRQGGYSPLHF
TGTGCCAGCACCCGACAGGGTGGCTACTCACCCCTCCACTTT
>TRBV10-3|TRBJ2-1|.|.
CATQRDPGYEQFF
TGTGCCACCCAGCGCGACCCAGGCTATGAGCAGTTCTTC
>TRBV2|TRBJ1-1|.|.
CASSGSWGPNTEAFF
TGTGCCAGCAGTGGCTCGTGGGGGCCGAACACTGAAGCTTTCTTT
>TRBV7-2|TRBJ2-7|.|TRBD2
CASSPPAGGAEQYF
TGTGCCAGCAGCCCCCCTGCGGGGGGAGCCGAGCAGTACTTC
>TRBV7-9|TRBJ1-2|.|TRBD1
CASSDRGYGYTF
TGTGCCAGCAGCGACAGGGGATACGGCTACACCTTC
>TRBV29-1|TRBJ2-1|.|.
CSAGEQGRSNEQFF
TGCAGCGCGGGGGAACAGGGGCGGTCAAATGAGCAGTTCTTC
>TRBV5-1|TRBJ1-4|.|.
CASSPQHPGNEKLFF
TGCGCCAGCAGCCCTCAACACCCGGGGAATGAAAAACTGTTTTTT
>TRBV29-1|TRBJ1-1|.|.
CSVGQLNTEAFF
TGCAGCGTTGGACAGCTAAACACTGAAGCTTTCTTT
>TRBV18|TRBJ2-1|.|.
CASSPSNEQFF
TGTGCCAGCTCACCGAGCAATGAGCAGTTCTTC
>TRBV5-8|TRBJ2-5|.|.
CASSLYTQETQYF
TGTGCCAGCAGCTTGTACACACAAGAGACCCAGTACTTC
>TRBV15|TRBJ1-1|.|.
CATSRQGLAFF
TGTGCCACCAGCAGGCAGGGATTAGCTTTCTTT
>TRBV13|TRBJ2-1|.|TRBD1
CASSPPGQGRSEQFF
TGTGCCAGCAGCCCGCCGGGACAGGGACGATCTGAGCAGTTCTTC
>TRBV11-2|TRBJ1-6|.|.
CASTQLYNSPLHF
TGTGCCAGCACCCAGTTGTACAATTCACCCCTCCACTTT
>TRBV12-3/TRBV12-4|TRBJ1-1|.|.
CASSLEVVTEAFF
TGTGCCAGCAGTTTAGAGGTAGTCACTGAAGCTTTCTTT
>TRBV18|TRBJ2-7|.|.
CASSPRQGLGHEQYF
TGTGCCAGCTCACCACGGCAGGGGCTGGGTCACGAGCAGTACTTC
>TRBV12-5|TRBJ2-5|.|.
CASGFLEATGPYF
TGTGCTAGTGGTTTCCTCGAAGCTACGGGTCCGTACTTC
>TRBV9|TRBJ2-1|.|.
CASSDQLDYNEQFF
TGTGCCAGCAGCGACCAATTGGACTACAATGAGCAGTTCTTC
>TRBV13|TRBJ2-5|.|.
CASSLRSAEETQYF
TGTGCCAGCAGCTTACGGTCTGCTGAAGAGACCCAGTACTTC
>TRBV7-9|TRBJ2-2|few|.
CASSLALEGDTGELFF
TGTGCCAGCAGCTTAGCCCTGGAAGGCGACACCGGGGAGCTGTTTTTT
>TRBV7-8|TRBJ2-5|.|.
CASSLGRAGQETQYF
TGTGCCAGCAGCTTAGGGCGGGCGGGGCAAGAGACCCAGTACTTC
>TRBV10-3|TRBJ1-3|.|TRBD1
CAIQGASGNTIYF
TGTGCCATCCAGGGGGCCTCTGGAAACACCATATATTTT
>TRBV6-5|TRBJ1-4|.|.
CASSYEQGTTNEKLFF
TGTGCCAGCAGTTACGAACAGGGTACGACTAATGAAAAACTGTTTTTT
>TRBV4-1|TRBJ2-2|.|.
CASSPGIGLDPTGELFF
TGCGCCAGCAGCCCGGGGATAGGGCTAGACCCCACCGGGGAGCTGTTTTTT
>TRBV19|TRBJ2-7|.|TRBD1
CASSSPRTGYYEQYF
TGTGCCAGTAGTAGCCCCCGGACAGGGTACTACGAGCAGTACTTC
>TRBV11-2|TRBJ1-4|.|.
CASSLGSLPREKLFF
TGTGCCAGCAGCTTAGGGTCACTTCCACGAGAAAAACTGTTTTTT
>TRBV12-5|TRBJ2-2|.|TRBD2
CASGLGTSGHNTGELFF
TGTGCTAGTGGTTTGGGGACTAGCGGACACAACACCGGGGAGCTGTTTTTT
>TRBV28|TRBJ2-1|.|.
CASSLQQVSNEQFF
TGTGCCAGCAGTTTACAACAGGTTAGCAATGAGCAGTTCTTC
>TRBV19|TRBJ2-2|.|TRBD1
CASSLGTGRGELFF
TGTGCCAGTAGCCTCGGGACAGGGAGAGGGGAGCTGTTTTTT
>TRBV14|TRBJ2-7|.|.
CASSQSAPYEQYF
TGTGCCAGCAGCCAAAGTGCACCTTACGAGCAGTACTTC
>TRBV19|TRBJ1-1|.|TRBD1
CASSNVGTGRKDTEAFF
TGTGCCAGTAGTAACGTGGGGACAGGGAGGAAGGACACTGAAGCTTTCTTT
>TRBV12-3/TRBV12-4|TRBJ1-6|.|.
CASTRSNNSPLHF
TGTGCCAGCACTCGGTCCAATAATTCACCCCTCCACTTT
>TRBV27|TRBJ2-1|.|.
CASSLGRTSYNEQFF
TGTGCCAGCAGTCTCGGACGGACCTCCTACAATGAGCAGTTCTTC
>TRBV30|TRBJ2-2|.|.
CAWSGLVATGELFF
TGTGCCTGGAGTGGCTTGGTGGCCACCGGGGAGCTGTTTTTT